One and the same sample provided the 5 T cell receptor beta chains below, sequenced in a study of T cells in Graves' hyperthyroidism and ophthalmopathy. Regions amplified from RNA transcripts were the TCR beta CDR3 regions. Using the HTBI primer set, a first-round RT-PCR was run on the TCR CDR3. From the multiplex PCR reads, TCRdb called clonotypes with MiXCR, one entry per CDR3 protein. The sample has about 550,000 distinct CDR3 sequences; less than 25% are singletons. The sequenced sample was blood. These receptors were obtained from a man younger than 30 with Graves' hyperthyroidism.

This clonotype was counted at least ten times. The chain employs TRBV20-1 and TRBJ1-6; 8 bases line up with TRBD1. CDR3 length equals 13 residues. Germline-derived CDR1 and CDR2 are DFQATT and SNEGSKA (reference sequence). Trimming took 6 bases from V and 10 from J; bases not matched to a gene: 8. The CDR3 nucleotides are TGCAGTGCAAATGGACAGGGAGGCTCACCCCTCCACTTT. This codes for CSANGQGGSPLHF.

Many counts were recorded for this clonotype. The chain has TRBV30 and TRBJ1-2, with D hard to call. Germline CDR1 and CDR2: GTSNPN and SVGIG (reference sequence). This CDR3 has 13 amino acids. The V gene lost 3 bases and the J gene lost 4 bases, with 12 bases spanning the gap. The CDR3 sequence: CAWRLGISYGYTF. The CDR3 DNA sequence: TGTGCCTGGAGGCTCGGAATCTCCTATGGCTACACCTTC.

This clonotype came up many times. The chain links TRBV10-3 to TRBJ1-2; D not resolved. There are 13 residues in the CDR3. V lost 2 bases and J 8 bases, leaving 12 bases between the germline ends. Germline V gives CDR1 ENHRY, CDR2 SYGVKD. As DNA, the CDR3 is TGTGCCATCAGTGAGATCTCTACTCAGGGCTACACCTTC. Translation: CAISEISTQGYTF.

This clonotype was seen repeatedly, ten times or more. This sequence joins TRBV7-8 and TRBJ2-7, with 8 bases aligning to TRBD1. CDR3 length equals 17 residues. The germline gives CDR1 SGHVS, CDR2 FQNEAQ. The trim removed 5 bases at V and 5 bases at J, leaving 17 bases unmatched. In DNA form, the CDR3 reads TGTGCCAGCAGCCCACCCCGGGGTCGGGGACAGGCTCACGAGCAGTACTTC. Its translation is CASSPPRGRGQAHEQYF.

This clonotype showed up many times. The rearrangement links TRBV30 to TRBJ1-5; D not resolved. V was clipped by 1 base and J by 5 bases, with 9 bases between them. The length of the CDR3 is 13 residues. From germline, CDR1 is GTSNPN and CDR2 SVGIG (reference sequence). In nucleotides, the CDR3 is TGTGCCTGGAGTGCCGATGCGTATCAGCCCCAGCATTTT. Encoded protein: CAWSADAYQPQHF.